The source of this T cell receptor (beta chain) is a study of cytomegalovirus exposure and HLA in healthy donors. Primers included in the PCR were 60 Vbeta and 13 Jbeta primers. Produced via immunoSEQ multiplex PCR; TCRdb's table is partial and in-frame only. The sample has about 160,000 clones, 70% to 80% seen once; the top ten hold approximately 9.8%. The CDR3 runs 14 residues. Per germline, CDR1 SGHNT and CDR2 YYREEE (reference sequence). With V trimmed by 4 bases and J by 7 bases, 9 bases remained unmatched. Sequencing input: PBMCs. The origin of this receptor is a man between 18 and 29 years old in good health and CMV-seropositive. The chain recombines TRBV5-4 with TRBJ1-2; 8 nucleotides agree with TRBD1. The CDR3 reads CASSAATGAGGYTF. DNA for the CDR3: TGTGCCAGCAGCGCCGCGACAGGGGCGGGTGGCTACACCTTC.